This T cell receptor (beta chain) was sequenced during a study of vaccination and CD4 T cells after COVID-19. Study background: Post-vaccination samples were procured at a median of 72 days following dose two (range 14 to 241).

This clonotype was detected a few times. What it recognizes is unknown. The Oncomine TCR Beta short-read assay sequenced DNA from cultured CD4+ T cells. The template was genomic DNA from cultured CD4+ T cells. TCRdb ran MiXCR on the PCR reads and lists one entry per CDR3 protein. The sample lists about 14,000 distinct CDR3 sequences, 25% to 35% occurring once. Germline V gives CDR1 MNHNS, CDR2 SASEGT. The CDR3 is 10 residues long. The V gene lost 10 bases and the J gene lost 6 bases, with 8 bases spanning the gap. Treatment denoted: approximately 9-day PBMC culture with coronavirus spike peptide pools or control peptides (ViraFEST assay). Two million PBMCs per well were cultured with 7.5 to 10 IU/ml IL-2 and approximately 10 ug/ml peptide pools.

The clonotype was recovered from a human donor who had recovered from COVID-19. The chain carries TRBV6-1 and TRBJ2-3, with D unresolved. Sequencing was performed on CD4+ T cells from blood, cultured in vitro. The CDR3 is CATGSDTQYF. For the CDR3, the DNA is TGTGCCACAGGATCGGATACGCAGTATTTT.